Listed below are T cell receptor beta chains from one sample, sequenced in a study of regulatory T cells in long-lasting Graves disease. In TCRdb, the multiplex PCR reads were re-called with MiXCR into one record per CDR3 protein. The sample shows approximately 390,000 distinct CDR3 sequences, about a sixth of them seen only once. These same data were also listed under a study on T cells in Graves' hyperthyroidism and ophthalmopathy.

This specimen consisted of peripheral blood mononuclear cells (PBMCs), obtained at new diagnosis, from a patient treated with antithyroid drugs. Receptors originate from a woman in her late teens or twenties with Graves disease. Each CDR3 is given with its conserved first and last residue. A D gene is named only where the DNA matches it firmly. Rows may omit the clone size; those that give it use once, few, many or a size class.

TRBD2	TRBV19	TRBJ2-1	-	CASSMGLAGGYNEQFF	TGTGCCAGTAGTATGGGACTAGCGGGAGGGTACAATGAGCAGTTCTTC
-	TRBV18	TRBJ2-5	many	CASSPPASGETQYF	TGTGCCAGCTCACCACCGGCTAGTGGAGAGACCCAGTACTTC
-	TRBV9	TRBJ2-7	-	CASSVATGVGEEQYF	TGTGCCAGCAGCGTAGCTACTGGGGTAGGGGAGGAGCAGTACTTC
-	TRBV11-2	TRBJ2-1	many	CASSLGGRGGAGYNEQFF	TGTGCCAGCAGCCTAGGGGGGCGTGGGGGGGCAGGGTACAATGAGCAGTTCTTC
-	TRBV7-3	TRBJ2-7	many	CASSFGLHYEQYF	TGTGCCAGCAGCTTTGGACTCCACTACGAGCAGTACTTC
-	TRBV24-1	TRBJ1-5	many	CATSDFDRSSPTSNQPQHF	TGTGCCACCAGTGATTTTGACCGAAGTTCCCCCACTAGCAATCAGCCCCAGCATTTT
-	TRBV18	TRBJ2-5	-	CASSPSELSQYF	TGTGCCAGCTCACCATCGGAGCTGTCCCAGTACTTC
TRBD1	TRBV12-3/TRBV12-4	TRBJ1-6	many	CASSTGVYNSPLHF	TGTGCCAGCAGTACAGGGGTGTATAATTCACCCCTCCACTTT
-	TRBV15	TRBJ2-5	-	CATSREGETQYF	TGTGCCACCAGCAGAGAGGGGGAGACCCAGTACTTC
TRBD1	TRBV20-1	TRBJ1-1	few	CSAGRQGRETEAFF	TGCAGTGCCGGAAGACAGGGGAGGGAGACTGAAGCTTTCTTT
TRBD2	TRBV7-9	TRBJ2-6	-	CASSLGEGRGSNVLTF	TGTGCCAGCAGCTTAGGGGAGGGGCGAGGGTCCAACGTCCTGACTTTC
TRBD2	TRBV6-1	TRBJ2-7	many	CASRPARGRVYEQYF	TGTGCCAGCAGGCCAGCTCGGGGGAGGGTCTACGAGCAGTACTTC
-	TRBV14	TRBJ2-3	many	CASSQDGTDTQYF	TGTGCCAGCAGCCAGGATGGCACAGATACGCAGTATTTT
-	TRBV18	TRBJ1-2	few	CASSPNLPWTALNYGYTF	TGTGCCAGCTCACCAAATCTACCCTGGACAGCGCTTAACTATGGCTACACCTTC
-	TRBV28	TRBJ1-5	few	CASSSLQGLADQPQHF	TGTGCCAGCAGTTCACTACAGGGATTGGCGGATCAGCCCCAGCATTTT
TRBD1	TRBV5-5	TRBJ1-1	many	CASSLWDRQEAFF	TGTGCCAGCAGCTTGTGGGACAGACAAGAAGCTTTCTTT
-	TRBV2	TRBJ1-5	many	CASRIDRLMDQPQHF	TGTGCCAGCAGAATTGACAGGTTGATGGATCAGCCCCAGCATTTT
-	TRBV30	TRBJ1-2	many	CAWSVRQELYGYTF	TGTGCCTGGAGTGTAAGGCAGGAATTATATGGCTACACCTTC
-	TRBV6-1	TRBJ2-7	many	CASKDGGSYEQYF	TGTGCCAGCAAAGACGGCGGCTCCTACGAGCAGTACTTC
-	TRBV14	TRBJ2-5	many	CASSQDSVKETQYF	TGTGCCAGCAGCCAAGATAGTGTGAAAGAGACCCAGTACTTC
-	TRBV7-9	TRBJ2-3	many	CASSLGQRRFTDTQYF	TGTGCCAGCAGCTTAGGGCAGCGGAGGTTCACAGATACGCAGTATTTT
TRBD1	TRBV27	TRBJ1-1	-	CASSSGGSLTEAFF	TGTGCCAGCAGTTCAGGGGGCTCGCTCACTGAAGCTTTCTTT
-	TRBV30	TRBJ1-1	many	CAWRQANTEAFF	TGTGCCTGGAGGCAGGCGAACACTGAAGCTTTCTTT
-	TRBV5-1	TRBJ2-7	-	CASSRDSRYEQYF	TGCGCCAGCAGCCGGGACTCCAGGTACGAGCAGTACTTC
-	TRBV27	TRBJ2-3	-	CASSLFVTDTQYF	TGTGCCAGCAGTTTATTCGTCACAGATACGCAGTATTTT
-	TRBV11-2	TRBJ2-1	-	CASSSGAPVSYNEQFF	TGTGCCAGCAGCTCGGGGGCGCCAGTATCCTACAATGAGCAGTTCTTC
TRBD1	TRBV5-8	TRBJ2-5	-	CASSIRQGANRETQYF	TGTGCCAGCAGCATCCGACAGGGGGCCAATCGGGAGACCCAGTACTTC
-	TRBV7-8	TRBJ2-2	many	CASTPSRGTVFF	TGTGCCAGCACCCCCTCGCGCGGGACGGTGTTTTTT
-	TRBV15	TRBJ2-1	-	CATSREESYNEQFF	TGTGCCACCAGCAGAGAAGAGTCCTACAATGAGCAGTTCTTC
-	TRBV19	TRBJ1-3	few	CASTGRRGSGNTIYF	TGTGCCAGTACGGGACGGCGGGGCTCGGGAAACACCATATATTTT
TRBD2	TRBV6-2/TRBV6-3	TRBJ2-1	-	CAHGRIGSGGNSYNEQFF	TGTGCCCACGGGAGAATCGGTAGCGGGGGAAACTCCTACAATGAGCAGTTCTTC
-	TRBV12-3/TRBV12-4	TRBJ2-1	many	CASSFSLNNEQFF	TGTGCCAGCAGTTTTAGCCTAAACAATGAGCAGTTCTTC
TRBD2	TRBV20-1	TRBJ2-1	many	CSASRLAGGGSYNEQFF	TGCAGTGCCAGTCGGCTAGCGGGGGGGGGTTCCTACAATGAGCAGTTCTTC
TRBD1	TRBV2	TRBJ1-5	-	CASKGGQGRGNQPQHF	TGTGCCAGCAAAGGGGGACAGGGTAGGGGCAATCAGCCCCAGCATTTT
-	TRBV15	TRBJ2-1	many	CATSRDRWGNEQFF	TGTGCCACCAGCAGAGATAGATGGGGAAATGAGCAGTTCTTC
TRBD1	TRBV5-4	TRBJ2-3	few	CAVHRGSTDTQYF	TGTGCCGTGCACAGGGGTAGCACAGATACGCAGTATTTT
-	TRBV5-1	TRBJ1-4	few	CASSLATVGEKLFF	TGCGCCAGCAGCTTGGCCACCGTGGGTGAAAAACTGTTTTTT
-	TRBV14	TRBJ1-2	few	CASSQDNPGRGYTF	TGTGCCAGCAGCCAAGACAATCCAGGGCGAGGCTACACCTTC
TRBD1	TRBV5-1	TRBJ2-1	many	CASSSAGQGSYNEQFF	TGCGCCAGCAGCTCTGCGGGACAGGGTTCCTACAATGAGCAGTTCTTC